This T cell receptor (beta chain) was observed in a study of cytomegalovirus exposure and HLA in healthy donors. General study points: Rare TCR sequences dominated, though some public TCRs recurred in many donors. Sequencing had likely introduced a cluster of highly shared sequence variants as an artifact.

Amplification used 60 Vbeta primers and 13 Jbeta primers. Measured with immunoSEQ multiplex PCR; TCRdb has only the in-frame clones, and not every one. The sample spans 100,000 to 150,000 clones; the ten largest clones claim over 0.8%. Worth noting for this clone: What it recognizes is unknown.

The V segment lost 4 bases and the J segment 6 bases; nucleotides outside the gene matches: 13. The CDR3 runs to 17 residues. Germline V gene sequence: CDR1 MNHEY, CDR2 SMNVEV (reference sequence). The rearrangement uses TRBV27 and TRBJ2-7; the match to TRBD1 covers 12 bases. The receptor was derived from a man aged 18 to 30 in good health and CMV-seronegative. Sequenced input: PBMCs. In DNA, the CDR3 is TGTGCCAGCAGTTACGAAAACCCCGGGACAGGGGGCGGCGAGCAGTACTTC. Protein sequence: CASSYENPGTGGGEQYF.